These 28 T cell receptor beta chains were all obtained from the same sample, sequenced in a study of T cells in Graves' hyperthyroidism and ophthalmopathy. Amplification yielded TCR beta CDR3 regions, with RNA transcripts as the source. The study used the HTBI primer set for a first-round RT-PCR of the TCR CDR3. TCRdb fed the multiplex PCR reads into MiXCR, producing one record per CDR3 protein. The sample consists of 350,000 to 450,000 distinct CDR3 sequences, over 12% of them appearing once. Source material: blood. The receptors shown here come from a middle-aged man with Graves' ophthalmopathy.

This clonotype was detected a few times. CDR3 sequence reads: CAWSEGDSAYEQYF. The CDR3 coding sequence is TGTGCCTGGAGTGAGGGGGACAGCGCTTACGAGCAGTACTTC. The chain has TRBV30 and TRBJ2-7; 7 positions agree with TRBD1. V was pared by 1 base and J by 4 bases, with 7 bases of the junction left unmatched. The length of the CDR3 is 14 residues. Looked up from germline, CDR1 is GTSNPN and CDR2 is SVGIG (reference sequence).

V usage is TRBV29-1 and J usage is TRBJ2-7, with TRBD1 as a possible D gene (5 bases). Trimming removed 2 bases at V and 7 bases at J, with 15 bases between. The CDR3 is 13 residues long. Per the germline V gene, CDR1 is SQVTM and CDR2 is ANQGSEA. The CDR3 sequence: CSVEWAGHFEQYF. CDR3 nucleotides: TGCAGCGTTGAATGGGCAGGGCACTTTGAGCAGTACTTC.

J is TRBJ2-6 and V is TRBV11-3; 8 bases are shared with TRBD1. This CDR3 contains 20 residues. Germline assignment: CDR1 SGHNT and CDR2 YENEEA. Trimming removed 1 base from V and 1 base from J; junction bases left unmatched: 12. This CDR3 reads CASSLGLTGGVTSGANVLTF. The DNA for the CDR3 is TGTGCCAGCAGCTTAGGACTAACAGGGGGTGTTACGTCTGGGGCCAACGTCCTGACTTTC.

The J gene is TRBJ2-1, the V gene TRBV7-9, with 10 nucleotides matching TRBD1. Per germline, CDR1 SEHNR and CDR2 FQNEAQ (reference sequence). Trimming at V came to 5 bases and at J to 2 bases, leaving 9 bases not matched to a gene. CDR3 length: 17 residues. CDR3 residues: CASSPRTGGSAYNEQFF. CDR3 bases: TGTGCCAGCAGCCCACGGACAGGGGGTAGCGCCTACAATGAGCAGTTCTTC.

The chain uses TRBV18 and TRBJ1-3; a weak D match, TRBD1 (5 bases). CDR1 is KGHSH and CDR2 is LQKENI in the germline V gene. Trimming took 1 base from V and 0 from J, leaving 13 bases between them. The CDR3 is made up of 17 amino acids. The CDR3 region is CASSPLRQGNSGNTIYF. CDR3 in DNA: TGTGCCAGCTCACCACTTCGCCAGGGAAACTCTGGAAACACCATATATTTT.

The chain recombines TRBV6-1 with TRBJ1-3; tentative D call: TRBD1 (6 bases). Trimming stripped 3 bases from V and 4 bases from J, with 22 bases between. This CDR3 spans 18 amino acids. In germline, CDR1 is MNHNS, CDR2 SASEGT. DNA for the CDR3: TGTGCCAGCAGTGAGCGGTTTGGGGGCGTTGCAAAGGGAAACACCATATATTTT. Translating gives CASSERFGGVAKGNTIYF.

This rearrangement joins TRBV11-3 to TRBJ2-1; 10 bases match TRBD2. The length of the CDR3 is 18 residues. The trim removed 4 bases at V and 4 bases at J, leaving 13 bases unmatched. Germline V CDR1 and CDR2: SGHNT, YENEEA. The CDR3 nucleotides read TGTGCCAGCAGCTCCCGGGCTTCTAGCGGGAGTTCATACAATGAGCAGTTCTTC. Translation gives CASSSRASSGSSYNEQFF.

This clonotype was seen many times. This CDR3 reads CSAPGPTYNEQFF. The CDR3 nucleotides are TGCAGTGCTCCCGGGCCGACCTACAATGAGCAGTTCTTC. The chain carries TRBV20-1 and TRBJ2-1; no clear D. This CDR3 is built from 13 residues. Germline-derived CDR1 and CDR2 are DFQATT and SNEGSKA (reference sequence). Trimming took off 5 bases at V and 2 bases at J, with 10 bases between the two ends.

This clonotype appeared many times. The chain combines TRBV30 with TRBJ1-1, with D uncertain. CDR3 length equals 11 residues. V was cut by 0 bases and J by 4 bases, with 3 bases left in between. The germline CDR1 and CDR2 sequences are GTSNPN and SVGIG (reference sequence). This chain's CDR3 is CAWSVSTEAFF. CDR3 DNA: TGTGCCTGGAGTGTATCCACTGAAGCTTTCTTT.

In this sample, this clonotype turned up many times. The rearrangement joins TRBV2 to TRBJ2-5, with 10 bases matching TRBD2. Trimming removed 5 bases from V and 5 bases from J; junction bases left unmatched: 8. This CDR3 is built from 15 residues. Germline loops: CDR1 SNHLY, CDR2 FYNNEI. The CDR3 reads CASSREREGRETQYF. The DNA of the CDR3 is TGTGCCAGCAGTAGGGAGCGGGAGGGCCGGGAGACCCAGTACTTC.

This clonotype was seen repeatedly, ten times or more. The rearrangement joins TRBV19 to TRBJ2-7, with 11 bases lining up with TRBD1. Germline loops: CDR1 LNHDA, CDR2 SQIVND (reference sequence). The CDR3 consists of 15 residues. J lost 1 base, V lost 4 bases, and 3 bases had no gene match. The CDR3 here is CASSKDRGLSYEQYF. The CDR3 DNA reads as TGTGCCAGTAGTAAGGACAGGGGGCTTTCCTACGAGCAGTACTTC. The entire variable domain, with the rest obtained from reference TRBV19 and TRBJ2-7, is as follows: DGGITQSPKYLFRKEGQNVTLSCEQNLNHDAMYWYRQDPGQGLRLIYYSQIVNDFQKGDIAEGYSVSREKKESFPLTVTSAQKNPTAFYLCASSKDRGLSYEQYFGPGTRLTVT.

Many counts were recorded for this clonotype. This rearrangement joins TRBV3-1 to TRBJ2-2; no reliable D call. Trimming shortened V by 0 bases and J by 6 bases, and 23 bases separated the two germline ends. The CDR3 extends over 19 amino acids. Germline values: CDR1 LGHDT, CDR2 YNNKEL (reference sequence). The CDR3 is CASSQDLNKRTHPAGELFF. DNA for the CDR3: TGTGCCAGCAGCCAAGATTTGAACAAGAGAACACATCCGGCCGGGGAGCTGTTTTTT. The entire variable domain, with the rest obtained from reference TRBV3-1 and TRBJ2-2, is as follows: DTAVSQTPKYLVTQMGNDKSIKCEQNLGHDTMYWYKQDSKKFLKIMFSYNNKELIINETVPNRFSPKSPDKAHLNLHINSLELGDSAVYFCASSQDLNKRTHPAGELFFGEGSRLTVL.

A word on this clonotype: A much larger clonotype is one base distant, so this may be a read error. The V and J genes are TRBV10-3 and TRBJ2-3, with D perhaps matching TRBD2 (6 bases). Trimming cost V 2 bases and J 2 bases, with 14 bases left between them. The CDR3 runs to 16 residues. Germline loops: CDR1 ENHRY, CDR2 SYGVKD. CDR3 protein: CAISEEIAVPTDTQYF. The CDR3 DNA follows: TGTGCCATCAGTGAGGAGATAGCGGTCCCCACAGATACGCAGTATTTT.

This clonotype was counted between two and nine times. The chain carries TRBV29-1 and TRBJ2-7; no clear D gene. Between the trimmed V and J ends, which lost 0 bases and 5 bases, there was a span of 11 bases. The CDR3 has 13 residues. Germline V gene lookup returns CDR1 SQVTM and CDR2 ANQGSEA. CDR3 protein: CSVEDVEDHEQYF. In DNA form, the CDR3 reads TGCAGCGTTGAAGATGTCGAGGACCACGAGCAGTACTTC.

This clonotype occurred many times. V gene TRBV6-5 combines with J gene TRBJ1-1; D is ambiguous. Trimming stripped 1 base from V and 3 bases from J, with 0 bases between. CDR1 and CDR2 from the germline V gene are MNHEY and SVGAGI. This CDR3 has 11 amino acids. The CDR3 spells CASSYYTEAFF. CDR3 in DNA: TGTGCCAGCAGTTACTACACTGAAGCTTTCTTT.

This clonotype was counted between two and nine times. The gene calls are TRBV6-2 or TRBV6-3 and TRBJ2-7; no clear D gene. CDR3 length equals 12 residues. Deletions cut 8 bases from V and 0 bases from J, with 8 bases between. Germline CDR1 reads MNHEY; CDR2 reads SVGEGT. The DNA for the CDR3 is TGTGCCAGCGGTTCTACCTCCTACGAGCAGTACTTC. Translated: CASGSTSYEQYF.

This clonotype was seen ten or more times. The genes are TRBV11-2 and TRBJ2-6, with D perhaps being TRBD1 or TRBD2 (6 bases each). V lost 1 base and J lost 6, with 7 bases in between. This CDR3 has 14 residues. Germline V gives CDR1 SGHAT, CDR2 FQNNGV. The CDR3 DNA is TGTGCCAGCAGCTTAGCGGGGGCGGCCAACGTCCTGACTTTC. Translating gives CASSLAGAANVLTF.

This clonotype was counted at least ten times. The V gene is TRBV4-1, the J gene TRBJ2-5; TRBD1 agrees at 7 bases. Germline assignment: CDR1 MGHRA and CDR2 YSYEKL. V shed 3 bases and J 1 base; nucleotides not matched to a gene: 5. The CDR3 loop spans 15 amino acids. CDR3 bases: TGCGCCAGCAGCCAGAGGACAGGAGTCCAAGAGACCCAGTACTTC. Translating gives CASSQRTGVQETQYF.

This clonotype was counted many times. V usage is TRBV20-1 and J usage is TRBJ2-3, with D possibly being TRBD2 (6 bases). Germline CDR1 DFQATT, CDR2 SNEGSKA (reference sequence). The length of the CDR3 is 13 residues. CDR3 nucleotide sequence: TGCGCCGTCGGGAGCGGGAGCACAGATACGCAGTATTTT. Protein: CAVGSGSTDTQYF.

The gene calls are TRBV28 and TRBJ2-2; TRBD1 matches at 10 bases. This CDR3 contains 16 residues. V shed 1 base and J 5 bases; nucleotides not matched to a gene: 4. Looked up from germline, CDR1 is MDHEN and CDR2 is SYDVKM. The CDR3 DNA is TGTGCCAGCAGTTTATTGACAGGGGGCGTAACCGGGGAGCTGTTTTTT. It translates to CASSLLTGGVTGELFF.

This clonotype was recorded many times. The chain couples TRBV2 to TRBJ1-4; D is ambiguous. Germline V gene lookup returns CDR1 SNHLY and CDR2 FYNNEI. Trimming took off 8 bases at V and 3 bases at J, with 10 bases between the two ends. This CDR3 has 13 amino acids. CDR3 residues: CASQVSPNEKLFF. CDR3 nucleotides: TGTGCCAGCCAGGTCTCGCCTAATGAAAAACTGTTTTTT.

This clonotype appeared many times. V is TRBV7-9 and J is TRBJ2-1, with D tentatively TRBD2 (5 bases). This CDR3 has 16 amino acids. The V and J ends lost 4 bases and 9 bases respectively, with 22 bases between them. Germline CDR1 reads SEHNR; CDR2 reads FQNEAQ (reference sequence). The CDR3 region has the DNA TGTGCCAGCAGCTCGCTGAGCGGCCCCCCGTTAGCTGAGCAGTTCTTC. Translating it yields CASSSLSGPPLAEQFF.

This chain connects TRBV7-2 to TRBJ1-2; 12 bases map to TRBD1. The CDR3 contains 15 residues. Per germline, CDR1 SGHTA and CDR2 FQGNSA. V lost 5 bases and J lost 8; bases outside the gene matches: 9. CDR3 amino acids: CASSLPGQGARGYTF. DNA of the CDR3: TGTGCCAGCAGCCTACCGGGACAGGGGGCGCGGGGCTACACCTTC.

This clonotype was observed at least ten times. The rearrangement links TRBV7-2 to TRBJ2-7; maybe TRBD2 (7 bases). The germline V gene has CDR1 SGHTA and CDR2 FQGNSA. The germline V and J ends were trimmed by 5 bases and 5 bases, with 19 bases remaining between them. The CDR3 has 15 residues. CDR3 in amino acids: CASSTRGGRGHEQYF. In DNA form, the CDR3 reads TGTGCCAGCAGCACTAGGGGGGGCAGGGGCCACGAGCAGTACTTC.

V gene TRBV20-1 combines with J gene TRBJ1-3; D is undetermined. CDR3 length equals 12 residues. CDR1 is DFQATT and CDR2 is SNEGSKA in the germline V gene (reference sequence). The ends were cut back, 3 bases at V and 4 bases at J, with 7 bases in the middle. The DNA for the CDR3 is TGCAGTGCTAGTGGGAGGGGAAACACCATATATTTT. Its translation is CSASGRGNTIYF.

Note on this clonotype: It may be a read error: a sequence one base away is much more abundant. J is TRBJ2-1 and V is TRBV18; 8 nucleotides agree with TRBD2. CDR1 is KGHSH and CDR2 is LQKENI in the germline V gene. The CDR3 length is 18 residues. For the CDR3, the DNA is TGTGCCTGCTCACCACCGAGTAATTTAGCGGGGAGATACAATGAGCAGTTCTTC. This codes for CACSPPSNLAGRYNEQFF.

This clonotype has more than one count but fewer than ten. The chain employs TRBV7-9 and TRBJ2-7; 14 bases map to TRBD2. The CDR3 is 14 residues long. The junction had 4 bases not matched to a gene; V was cut back by 6 bases and J by 6 bases. Germline loops: CDR1 SEHNR, CDR2 FQNEAQ (reference sequence). The CDR3 sequence is CASSEGTSGSEQYF. The CDR3 nucleotides are TGTGCCAGCAGTGAGGGGACTAGCGGGAGCGAGCAGTACTTC.

A few counts support this clonotype. The CDR3 DNA is TGTGCCAGCAGTGATGCGTGGGGGGCCAACGTCCTGACTTTC. Residues: CASSDAWGANVLTF. This chain joins TRBV2 and TRBJ2-6, with unresolved D. The CDR3 has 14 residues. The germline V and J ends were trimmed by 3 bases and 4 bases, with 7 bases remaining between them. CDR1 SNHLY and CDR2 FYNNEI come from the germline V gene.